Listed below are T cell receptor beta chains from one sample, sequenced in a study of graft-versus-host responses after intestinal transplantation. Sequencing used immunoSEQ multiplex PCR; TCRdb keeps in-frame clones, though not all of them. The table has under 95,000 clones, about 90% seen once. These receptors' antigens are unknown. Sequenced here: unstimulated CD8+ T cells sorted from spleen or lymph node cells, sampled before intestinal transplant. All receptors derive from a human donor who received an intestinal transplant. CDR3s include the opening cysteine and the closing phenylalanine or tryptophan. The D gene is left open where the match is weak.

>TRBD2|TRBJ2-1|TRBV29-1
CSVSSGIYNEQFF
>NA|TRBJ1-3|TRBV21-1
CASPAQASGNTIYF
>TRBD2|TRBJ2-1|TRBV29-1
CSGINSGRVDEQFF
>NA|TRBJ1-6|TRBV5-1
CASSLFPRGGNSPLHF
>NA|TRBJ2-6|TRBV2
CASSVGSGANVLTF
>NA|TRBJ1-1|TRBV28
CASIFGHLNTEAFF
>NA|TRBJ2-7|TRBV19
CASSSGQYHYEQYF
>TRBD2|TRBJ2-7|TRBV2
CASKERERLNEQYF
>TRBD1|TRBJ2-7|TRBV5-1
CASSFGTGGDEQYF
>TRBD1|TRBJ2-7|TRBV27
CASSFHWTGWAYEQYF
>TRBD1|TRBJ2-1|TRBV27
CASSSPGTGAYNEQFF
>NA|TRBJ2-7|TRBV2
CASTGLTSYEQYF
>NA|TRBJ1-5|TRBV6-6
CASSYASGGAKQPQHF
>TRBD1|TRBJ1-5|TRBV7-2
CASSSTGSNQPQHF
>NA|TRBJ2-7|TRBV7-8
CASSLDGTYEQYF
>TRBD1|TRBJ1-6|TRBV27
CASSFLTGIINNSPLHF
>TRBD2|TRBJ2-1|TRBV6-1
CASSEDEGGPGVQFF
>TRBD1|TRBJ1-6|TRBV28
CASVDRGSSYNSPLHF
>NA|TRBJ2-7|TRBV28
CGVGAYEQYF
>NA|TRBJ1-5|TRBV27
CASSLYPISGNQPQHF
>TRBD1|TRBJ2-1|TRBV27
CASSRGQGNNEQFF
>NA|TRBJ2-1|TRBV6-4
CASSALPGTNSYNEQFF
>NA|TRBJ2-5|TRBV6-1
CASSSWAEGQETQYF
>NA|TRBJ2-7|TRBV30
CAWSLGGSQWYEQYF
>NA|TRBJ2-7|TRBV7-9
CASSSKGGDWGRSYEQYF
>TRBD2|TRBJ2-3|TRBV7-9
CASSSGTSGGNTDTQYF
>NA|TRBJ2-4|TRBV2
CASTPGDIQYF
>NA|TRBJ1-5|TRBV19
CASSNGHDGQLGQPQHF
>TRBD2|TRBJ2-7|TRBV28
CASSDPGGWEQYF
>NA|TRBJ2-7|TRBV27
CASSFGGGAYEQYF
>TRBD1|TRBJ2-2|TRBV5-5
CASTPAGGRYTGELFF
>NA|TRBJ1-6|TRBV7-9
CASSLEPPWEENSPLHF
>NA|TRBJ2-1|TRBV9
CASSVRESEQFF
>NA|TRBJ1-2|TRBV4-1
CASSQERGVRGYTF
>TRBD1|TRBJ2-6|TRBV2
CASRITGDRGSGANVLTF
>TRBD2|TRBJ2-1|TRBV9
CASSVVGTSGGAVEAEQFF
>NA|TRBJ2-7|TRBV13
CASSLGRTYEQYF
>TRBD1|TRBJ2-1|TRBV2
CASSEGTGYHNEQFF
>NA|TRBJ1-1|TRBV7-7
CASSLVKVQLMTEAFF
>NA|TRBJ2-1|TRBV15
CATSNRQYNEQFF
>NA|TRBJ2-3|TRBV15
CATSRTGVEGADTQYF
>NA|TRBJ2-7|TRBV11-1
CASSSSAGTGTYEQYF
>NA|TRBJ2-1|TRBV6-1
CASSEGPRGDEQFF
>NA|TRBJ2-7|TRBV19
CASSPSPSSGVTGQYF
>NA|TRBJ2-3|TRBV28
CASSFGVRTDTQYF
>TRBD1|TRBJ1-5|TRBV28
CASSHGTGLDSNQPQHF
>NA|TRBJ2-7|TRBV2
CASRENTGYEQYF
>TRBD2|TRBJ2-1|TRBV7-3
CASSLGGGTSVNEQFF
>NA|TRBJ2-7|TRBV4-1
CASSQDWQNHPHEQYF
>NA|TRBJ1-6|TRBV4-1
CASRPTGRPGILGPPLHF
>NA|TRBJ1-5|TRBV18
CASSPKRQGDQPQHF
>NA|TRBJ2-3|TRBV6-6
CASSPVSLTDTQYF
>NA|TRBJ2-5|TRBV27
CASGGTYRGETQYF
>NA|TRBJ2-1|TRBV11-2
CASSSTYEQFF
>TRBD1|TRBJ1-5|TRBV6-1
CASSEAFWGTGVEFVDQPQHF
>NA|TRBJ1-1|TRBV4-1
CASSQTQGNTEAFF
>NA|TRBJ1-1|TRBV13
CASSVSGEVAEAFF
>NA|TRBJ1-3|TRBV21-1
CASSPPSGSGNTIYF
>NA|TRBJ1-1|TRBV5-8
CASRTPAGEVPQNTEAFF